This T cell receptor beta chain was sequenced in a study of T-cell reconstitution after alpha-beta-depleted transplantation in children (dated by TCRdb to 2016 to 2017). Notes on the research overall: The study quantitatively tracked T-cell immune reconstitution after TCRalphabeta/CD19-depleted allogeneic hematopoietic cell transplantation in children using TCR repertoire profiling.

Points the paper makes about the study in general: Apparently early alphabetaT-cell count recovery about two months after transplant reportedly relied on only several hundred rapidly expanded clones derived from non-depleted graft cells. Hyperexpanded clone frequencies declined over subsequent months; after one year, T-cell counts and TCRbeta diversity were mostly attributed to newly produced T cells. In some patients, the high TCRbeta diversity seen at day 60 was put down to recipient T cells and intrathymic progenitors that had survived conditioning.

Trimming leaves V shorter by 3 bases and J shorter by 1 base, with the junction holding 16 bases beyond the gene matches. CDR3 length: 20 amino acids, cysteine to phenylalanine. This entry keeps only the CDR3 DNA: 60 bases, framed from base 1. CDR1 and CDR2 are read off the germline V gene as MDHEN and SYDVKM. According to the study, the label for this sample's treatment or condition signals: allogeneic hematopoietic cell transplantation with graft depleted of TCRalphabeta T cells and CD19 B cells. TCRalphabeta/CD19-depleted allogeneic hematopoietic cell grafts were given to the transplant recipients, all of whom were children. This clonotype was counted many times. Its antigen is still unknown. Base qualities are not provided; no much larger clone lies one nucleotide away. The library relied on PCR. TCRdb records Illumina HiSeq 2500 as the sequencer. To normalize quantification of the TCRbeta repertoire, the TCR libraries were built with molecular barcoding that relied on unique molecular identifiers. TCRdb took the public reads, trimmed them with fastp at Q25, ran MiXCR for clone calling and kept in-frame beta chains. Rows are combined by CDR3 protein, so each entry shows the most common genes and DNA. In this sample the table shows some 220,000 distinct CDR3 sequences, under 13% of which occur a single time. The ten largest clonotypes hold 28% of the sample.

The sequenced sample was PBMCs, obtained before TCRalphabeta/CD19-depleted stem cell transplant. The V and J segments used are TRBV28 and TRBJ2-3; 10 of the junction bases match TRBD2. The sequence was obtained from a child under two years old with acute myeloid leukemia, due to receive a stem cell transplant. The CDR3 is CASSLTLLQREGLGTDTQYF. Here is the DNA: TGTGCCAGCAGTTTGACCCTCCTTCAGCGGGAGGGCCTTGGCACAGATACGCAGTATTTT. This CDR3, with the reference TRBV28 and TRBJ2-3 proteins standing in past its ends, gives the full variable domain DVKVTQSSRYLVKRTGEKVFLECVQDMDHENMFWYRQDPGLGLRLIYFSYDVKMKEKGDIPEGYSVSREKKERFSLILESASTNQTSMYLCASSLTLLQREGLGTDTQYFGPGTRLTVL.